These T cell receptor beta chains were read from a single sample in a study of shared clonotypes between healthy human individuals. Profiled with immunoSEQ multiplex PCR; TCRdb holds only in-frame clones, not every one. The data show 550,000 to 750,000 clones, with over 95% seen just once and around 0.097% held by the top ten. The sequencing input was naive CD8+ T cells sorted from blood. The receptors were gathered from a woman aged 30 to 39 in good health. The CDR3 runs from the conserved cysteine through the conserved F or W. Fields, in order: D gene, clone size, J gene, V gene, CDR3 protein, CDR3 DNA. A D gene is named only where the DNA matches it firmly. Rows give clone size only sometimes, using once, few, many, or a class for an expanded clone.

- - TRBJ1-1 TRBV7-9 CASTLLKVKVGEAFF TGTGCCAGCACCCTCCTCAAGGTCAAGGTTGGTGAAGCTTTCTTT
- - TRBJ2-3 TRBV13 CASSPISDGAQYF TGTGCCAGCAGCCCTATCTCCGACGGGGCGCAGTATTTT
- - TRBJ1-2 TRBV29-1 CSTRRGGYTF TGCAGTACCCGGCGGGGGGGCTACACCTTC
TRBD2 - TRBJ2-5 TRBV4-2 CASSQEQAGGLYQETQYF TGTGCCAGCAGCCAAGAACAAGCGGGAGGGTTATATCAAGAGACCCAGTACTTC
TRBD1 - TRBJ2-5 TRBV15 CATSREQGIQETQYF TGTGCCACCAGCAGAGAACAGGGGATTCAGGAGACCCAGTACTTC
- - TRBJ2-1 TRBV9 CASSVAYGNEQFF TGTGCCAGCAGCGTAGCTTATGGCAATGAGCAGTTCTTC
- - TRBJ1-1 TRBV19 CASMGPSNTEAFF TGTGCCAGTATGGGGCCCTCTAACACTGAAGCTTTCTTT
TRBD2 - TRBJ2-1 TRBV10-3 CATRTSDSYEQFF TGTGCCACAAGGACTAGCGACAGTTATGAGCAGTTCTTC
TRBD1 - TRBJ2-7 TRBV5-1 CASSLVGQGAYEQYF TGCGCCAGCAGCTTGGTGGGACAGGGTGCCTACGAGCAGTACTTC
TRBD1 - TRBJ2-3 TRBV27 CASSLAGGAETDTQYF TGTGCCAGCAGTTTAGCAGGGGGCGCTGAGACAGATACGCAGTATTTT
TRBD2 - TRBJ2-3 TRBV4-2 CASSQAEAGAVVDTQYF TGTGCCAGCAGCCAAGCTGAGGCGGGAGCTGTTGTAGATACGCAGTATTTT
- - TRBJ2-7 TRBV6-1 CASRERGLYEQYF TGTGCCAGCCGGGAACGGGGCCTATACGAGCAGTACTTC
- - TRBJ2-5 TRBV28 CASNGGAGTQYF TGTGCCAGCAACGGCGGCGCAGGGACCCAGTACTTC
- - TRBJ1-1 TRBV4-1 CASSQEMGDTEAFF TGCGCCAGCAGCCAAGAAATGGGGGACACTGAAGCTTTCTTT
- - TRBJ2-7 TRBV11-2 CASSRRDTPYEQYF TGTGCCAGCAGCCGCCGGGACACGCCCTACGAGCAGTACTTC
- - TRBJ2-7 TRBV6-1 CASSKWGEQYF TGTGCCAGCAGTAAATGGGGTGAGCAGTACTTC
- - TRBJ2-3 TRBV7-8 CASSRTSTDTQYF TGTGCCAGCAGCCGAACTAGCACAGATACGCAGTATTTT
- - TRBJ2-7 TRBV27 CASSLTGLSYEQYF TGTGCCAGCAGTCTTACAGGGCTCTCCTACGAGCAGTACTTC
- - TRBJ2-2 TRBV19 CASSPSLAGGELFF TGTGCCAGTAGTCCCTCCCTAGCTGGCGGGGAGCTGTTTTTT
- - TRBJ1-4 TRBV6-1 CASSEDTANEKLFF TGTGCCAGCAGTGAGGACACAGCTAATGAAAAACTGTTTTTT
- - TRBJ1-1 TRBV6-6 CASSYSWGTEAFF TGTGCCAGCAGTTACTCGTGGGGGACTGAAGCTTTCTTT
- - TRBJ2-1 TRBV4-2 CASSPHRQVYNEQFF TGTGCCAGCAGCCCTCACCGACAGGTTTACAATGAGCAGTTCTTC
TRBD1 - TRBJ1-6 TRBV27 CASTSDRGVGPLHF TGTGCCAGCACCTCGGACAGGGGAGTAGGGCCCCTCCACTTT
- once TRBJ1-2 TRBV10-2 CASSDPGAKDYGYTF TGCGCCAGCAGTGATCCGGGAGCCAAAGACTATGGCTACACCTTC
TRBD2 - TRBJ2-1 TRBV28 CASSRPGLAYNEQFF TGTGCCAGCAGTAGACCGGGACTAGCGTATAATGAGCAGTTCTTC
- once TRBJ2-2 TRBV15 CATSINSPAIFTGELFF TGTGCCACCAGCATCAACTCGCCAGCTATCTTCACCGGGGAGCTGTTTTTT
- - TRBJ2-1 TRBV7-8 CASSLGGGYNEQFF TGTGCCAGCAGCTTAGGTGGTGGCTACAATGAGCAGTTCTTC
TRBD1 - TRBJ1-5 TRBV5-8 CASSRRVLDRGQPQHF TGTGCCAGCAGCAGGAGAGTATTAGACAGGGGTCAGCCCCAGCATTTT
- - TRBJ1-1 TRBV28 CASRPPGQNMNTEAFF TGTGCCAGCAGACCCCCGGGTCAGAATATGAACACTGAAGCTTTCTTT
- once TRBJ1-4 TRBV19 CASSIFGDSTNEKLFF TGTGCCAGTAGTATTTTCGGCGATTCAACTAATGAAAAACTGTTTTTT
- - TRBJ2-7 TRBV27 CASSFLGVREYEQYF TGTGCCAGCAGTTTCTTGGGAGTCCGGGAATACGAGCAGTACTTC
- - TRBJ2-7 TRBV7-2 CASSFSSASSYEQYF TGTGCCAGCAGCTTTTCAAGCGCCAGCTCCTACGAGCAGTACTTC
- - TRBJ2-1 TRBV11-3 CASSSDPSSYNEQFF TGTGCCAGCAGCTCGGACCCGAGCTCCTACAATGAGCAGTTCTTC
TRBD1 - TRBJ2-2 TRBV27 CASSPTGGPGELFF TGTGCCAGCAGTCCCACAGGGGGCCCCGGGGAGCTGTTTTTT
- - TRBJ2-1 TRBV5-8 CASSLAGYEQFF TGTGCCAGCAGCTTAGCTGGGTATGAGCAGTTCTTC
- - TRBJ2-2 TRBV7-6 CASSFGNTGELFF TGTGCCAGCAGCTTCGGGAACACCGGGGAGCTGTTTTTT
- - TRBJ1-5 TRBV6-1 CASSEAKGWGQTSNQPQHF TGTGCCAGCAGTGAAGCGAAGGGGTGGGGGCAGACCAGCAATCAGCCCCAGCATTTT
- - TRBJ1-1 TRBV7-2 CASSLFRGGTEAFF TGTGCCAGCAGCTTATTCAGGGGAGGGACTGAAGCTTTCTTT
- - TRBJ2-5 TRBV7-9 CASSLSPGAMYQETQYF TGTGCCAGCAGCTTATCCCCGGGGGCTATGTACCAAGAGACCCAGTACTTC
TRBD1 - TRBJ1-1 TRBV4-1 CASSHRGQGALLTEAFF TGCGCCAGCAGCCACCGGGGACAGGGGGCGCTTCTGACTGAAGCTTTCTTT
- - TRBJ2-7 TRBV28 CASGEIGEQYF TGTGCCAGCGGGGAGATTGGCGAGCAGTACTTC
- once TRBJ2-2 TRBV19 CASSWGLHLYTGELFF TGTGCCAGTAGTTGGGGACTCCACCTGTACACCGGGGAGCTGTTTTTT
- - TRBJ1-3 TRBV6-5 CASSYGPAGNTIYF TGTGCCAGCAGTTACGGGCCTGCTGGAAACACCATATATTTT
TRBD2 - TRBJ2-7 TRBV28 CASSSPLFSGSWSEQYF TGTGCCAGCAGTTCCCCCCTCTTCAGCGGGAGCTGGTCCGAGCAGTACTTC
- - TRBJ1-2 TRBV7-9 CASSLATEPNYGYTF TGTGCCAGCAGCTTAGCCACGGAGCCTAACTATGGCTACACCTTC
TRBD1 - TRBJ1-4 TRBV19 CASLGTGAEKLFF TGTGCCAGTCTTGGGACAGGGGCTGAAAAACTGTTTTTT
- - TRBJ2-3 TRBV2 CASSDPFTDTQYF TGTGCCAGCAGTGACCCGTTCACAGATACGCAGTATTTT
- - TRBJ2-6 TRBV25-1 CASSLRLSSGANVLTF TGTGCCAGCAGTCTACGGCTCTCTTCTGGGGCCAACGTCCTGACTTTC
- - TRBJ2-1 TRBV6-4 CASIGLGDNEQFF TGTGCCAGCATTGGCCTAGGGGATAATGAGCAGTTCTTC